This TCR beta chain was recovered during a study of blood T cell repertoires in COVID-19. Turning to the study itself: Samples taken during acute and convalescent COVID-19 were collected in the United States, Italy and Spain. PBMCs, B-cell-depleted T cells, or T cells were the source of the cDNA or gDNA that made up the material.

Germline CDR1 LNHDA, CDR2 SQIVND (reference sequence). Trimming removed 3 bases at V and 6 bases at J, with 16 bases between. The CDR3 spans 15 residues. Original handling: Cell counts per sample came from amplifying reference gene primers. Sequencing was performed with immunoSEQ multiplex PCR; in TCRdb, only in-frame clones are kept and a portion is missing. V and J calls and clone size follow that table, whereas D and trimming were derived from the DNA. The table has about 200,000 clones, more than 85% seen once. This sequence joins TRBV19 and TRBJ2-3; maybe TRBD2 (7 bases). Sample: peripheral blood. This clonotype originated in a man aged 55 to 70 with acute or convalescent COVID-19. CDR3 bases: TGTGCCAGTAGTATTCGCGGGGGCTTCGGGGATACGCAGTATTTT. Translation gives CASSIRGGFGDTQYF.